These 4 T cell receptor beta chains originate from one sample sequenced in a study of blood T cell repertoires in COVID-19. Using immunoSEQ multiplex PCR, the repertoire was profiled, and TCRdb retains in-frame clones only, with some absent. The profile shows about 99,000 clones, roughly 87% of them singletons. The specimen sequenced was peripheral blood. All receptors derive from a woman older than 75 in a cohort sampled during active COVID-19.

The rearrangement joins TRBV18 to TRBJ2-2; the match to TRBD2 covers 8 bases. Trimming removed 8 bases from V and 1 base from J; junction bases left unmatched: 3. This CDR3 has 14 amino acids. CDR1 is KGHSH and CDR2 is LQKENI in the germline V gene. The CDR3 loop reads CASPSGRNTGELFF. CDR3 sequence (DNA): TGTGCCAGCCCAAGCGGGAGGAACACCGGGGAGCTGTTTTTT.

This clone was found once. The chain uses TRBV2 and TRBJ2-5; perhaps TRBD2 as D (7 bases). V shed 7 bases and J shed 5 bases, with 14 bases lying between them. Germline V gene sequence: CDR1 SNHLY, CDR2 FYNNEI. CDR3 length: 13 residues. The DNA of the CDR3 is TGTGCCAGCATGAGAGGGGGGGCGGAGACCCAGTACTTC. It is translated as CASMRGGAETQYF.

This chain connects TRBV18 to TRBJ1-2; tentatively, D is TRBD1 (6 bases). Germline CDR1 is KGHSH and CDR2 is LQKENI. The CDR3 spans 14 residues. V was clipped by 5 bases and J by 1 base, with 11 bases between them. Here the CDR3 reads CASSTGTNNYGYTF. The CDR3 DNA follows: TGTGCCAGCTCAACGGGGACAAATAACTATGGCTACACCTTC. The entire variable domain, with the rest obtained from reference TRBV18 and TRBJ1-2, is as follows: NAGVMQNPRHLVRRRGQEARLRCSPMKGHSHVYWYRQLPEEGLKFMVYLQKENIIDESGMPKERFSAEFPKEGPSILRIQQVVRGDSAAYFCASSTGTNNYGYTFGSGTRLTVV.

CDR3 DNA: TGTGCCAGCAGCCCCGGTCCCGGGACAGGGGTTGGGGTCCACGAGCAGTACTTC. Protein product: CASSPGPGTGVGVHEQYF. The chain carries TRBV7-9 and TRBJ2-7, with 10 bases that match TRBD1. This CDR3 comprises 18 residues. V lost 5 bases and J lost 5; bases outside the gene matches: 18. In germline, CDR1 is SEHNR, CDR2 FQNEAQ (reference sequence).